The 27 T cell receptor beta chains reported below all come from one sample, sequenced in a study of technical replicates of blood from four donors. The data were produced by immunoSEQ multiplex PCR, yet TCRdb's version contains in-frame clones alone and is incomplete. Of under 45,000 clones listed, around 96% are singletons. The material sequenced was T cells isolated from PBMCs. Every receptor here comes from a human donor in good health.

The chain uses TRBV6-5 and TRBJ2-7; D not resolved. The CDR3 runs to 16 residues. V shed 0 bases and J shed 1 base, with 13 bases lying between them. Germline values: CDR1 MNHEY, CDR2 SVGAGI. The CDR3 here is CASSYSLALLSYEQYF. DNA of the CDR3: TGTGCCAGCAGTTACTCGCTGGCCTTACTATCCTACGAGCAGTACTTC.

The V gene is TRBV9, the J gene TRBJ2-3; 10 bases match TRBD2. The CDR3 is 15 residues long. V lost 4 bases and J lost 1; bases outside the gene matches: 3. Germline V gives CDR1 SGDLS, CDR2 YYNGEE. CDR3 region: CASSLGTSGTDTQYF. CDR3 DNA sequence: TGTGCCAGCAGCCTAGGGACTAGCGGCACAGATACGCAGTATTTT.

The gene calls are TRBV7-9 and TRBJ2-3; D is perhaps TRBD2 (5 bases). The germline V gene has CDR1 SEHNR and CDR2 FQNEAQ (reference sequence). Trimming took off 3 bases at V and 0 bases at J, with 10 bases between the two ends. This CDR3 has 15 amino acids. The CDR3 is CASSFPGISTDTQYF. Here the CDR3 DNA reads TGTGCCAGCAGCTTTCCCGGGATAAGCACAGATACGCAGTATTTT.

This chain joins TRBV5-4 and TRBJ2-7; D is possibly TRBD1 (5 bases). V was trimmed by 0 bases and J by 5 bases, leaving 9 bases between them. From germline, CDR1 is SGHNT and CDR2 YYREEE (reference sequence). The CDR3 contains 13 residues. The CDR3 region has the DNA TGTGCCAGCAGCTTGGGATCCAGGGACGAGCAGTACTTC. Translated: CASSLGSRDEQYF.

V and J are TRBV29-1 and TRBJ2-3; D is possibly TRBD2 (6 bases). V lost 4 bases to trimming and J lost 2 bases, with 19 bases between them. The germline gives CDR1 SQVTM, CDR2 ANQGSEA. CDR3 length equals 16 residues. DNA for the CDR3: TGCAGCGTTGTGGGCGGGACGCTGGGAGCCACAGATACGCAGTATTTT. It encodes CSVVGGTLGATDTQYF.

The CDR3 reads CASSQDLLASWGQFF. As DNA, the CDR3 is TGCGCCAGCAGCCAAGATTTGCTAGCCTCTTGGGGGCAGTTCTTC. The rearrangement uses TRBV4-3 and TRBJ2-1, with D perhaps matching TRBD2 (5 bases). CDR1 LGHNA and CDR2 YSLEER come from the germline V gene. The CDR3 loop spans 15 amino acids. The V end was cut by 0 bases, the J end by 12 bases, with 18 bases between.

The V call is TRBV27, the J call TRBJ2-7, with TRBD2 as a possible D gene (5 bases). Germline CDR1 reads MNHEY; CDR2 reads SMNVEV (reference sequence). Trimming removed 3 bases from V and 4 bases from J, with 10 bases in between. This CDR3 is built from 13 residues. CDR3 DNA: TGTGCCAGCAGTTTGGGCCGGGGATACGAGCAGTACTTC. Protein: CASSLGRGYEQYF.

The V gene is TRBV5-1, the J gene TRBJ2-7, with 7 bases that match TRBD2. Germline lookup yields CDR1 SGHRS and CDR2 YFSETQ. V lost 2 bases, J lost 4 bases, and 6 bases stayed unmatched. This CDR3 region has 14 residues. Written as DNA, the CDR3 is TGCGCCAGCAGCTTCCGGGCGGGAGAATACGAGCAGTACTTC. It specifies CASSFRAGEYEQYF.

The CDR3 DNA is TGTGCCAGCAGTTACTCGAGAGACACCATATATTTT. Translated: CASSYSRDTIYF. The chain combines TRBV6-6 with TRBJ1-3; D remains ambiguous. The CDR3 covers 12 residues. Germline V gene data show CDR1 as MNHNY and CDR2 as SVGAGI (reference sequence). Between the trimmed V and J ends, which lost 0 bases and 8 bases, there was a span of 5 bases.

The CDR3 reads CASSEGGTVNTEAFF. CDR3 DNA: TGTGCCAGCAGTGAAGGGGGGACAGTTAACACTGAAGCTTTCTTT. The V and J genes are TRBV6-1 and TRBJ1-1; 7 bases match TRBD1. Germline V gene sequence: CDR1 MNHNS, CDR2 SASEGT. The CDR3 loop spans 15 amino acids. V trimming: 1 base; J trimming: 2 bases; junction bases outside the gene matches: 4.

This clone was detected only once. The chain couples TRBV4-1 to TRBJ1-1; 11 bases map to TRBD1. The germline gives CDR1 MGHRA, CDR2 YSYEKL. The CDR3 has 18 amino acids. The V gene end was trimmed by 5 bases and the J gene end by 4 bases; junction bases not matched to a gene: 15. This CDR3 reads CASSIHQGTGGRSTEAFF. Written as DNA, the CDR3 is TGCGCCAGCAGCATACATCAAGGGACAGGGGGTAGGAGCACTGAAGCTTTCTTT.

The rearrangement uses TRBV4-2 and TRBJ2-1; TRBD1 matches 9 bases. V shed 6 bases and J 5 bases; nucleotides not matched to a gene: 14. Germline V lookup: CDR1 LGHNA, CDR2 YNFKEQ. The CDR3 extends over 17 amino acids. This chain's CDR3 is CASSFVPGQGQDNEQFF. In DNA form, the CDR3 reads TGTGCCAGCAGTTTCGTCCCGGGACAGGGACAAGACAATGAGCAGTTCTTC.

The chain recombines TRBV5-3 with TRBJ1-2; 7 bases line up with TRBD1. TRBV5-3 is given ORF status, its function remaining uncertain. V lost 1 base to trimming and J lost 5 bases; unmatched junction nucleotides: 5. The length of the CDR3 is 14 residues. The CDR3: CARSLPDRYYGYTF. CDR3 in DNA: TGTGCCAGAAGCTTGCCGGACAGGTATTATGGCTACACCTTC.

The chain recombines TRBV6-5 with TRBJ1-5; tentative D call: TRBD1 (5 bases). The germline V gene encodes CDR1 MNHEY and CDR2 SVGAGI. Trimming shortened V by 4 bases and J by 5 bases, and 12 bases separated the two germline ends. The length of the CDR3 is 14 residues. The CDR3 sequence is CASSSRDSYQPQHF. CDR3 sequence (DNA): TGTGCCAGCAGTTCTAGGGACTCCTATCAGCCCCAGCATTTT.

The chain links TRBV28 to TRBJ1-1; D unclear. V lost 3 bases and J 6 bases, leaving 20 bases between the germline ends. CDR3 length: 16 residues. Germline V gene sequence: CDR1 MDHEN, CDR2 SYDVKM. The CDR3 DNA sequence: TGTGCCAGCAGTTTGAGCGGCCCCATCTCCCTATCTGAAGCTTTCTTT. Its protein product is CASSLSGPISLSEAFF.

The rearrangement links TRBV28 to TRBJ1-5, with 8 positions matching TRBD1. This CDR3 comprises 16 residues. Trimming cost V 5 bases and J 0 bases; bases outside gene matches: 6. Germline V gives CDR1 MDHEN, CDR2 SYDVKM. CDR3: CASSPPTGDSNQPQHF. CDR3 bases: TGTGCCAGCAGTCCCCCGACAGGGGATAGCAATCAGCCCCAGCATTTT.

This chain connects TRBV6-5 to TRBJ1-2, with a possible D match to TRBD1 (5 bases). Looked up from germline, CDR1 is MNHEY and CDR2 is SVGAGI. The length of the CDR3 is 15 residues. Trimming removed 0 bases from V and 0 bases from J, with 8 bases in between. The CDR3 region has the DNA TGTGCCAGCAGTTACTCTGGGGGGACTAACTATGGCTACACCTTC. Amino acid sequence: CASSYSGGTNYGYTF.

The chain links TRBV7-3 to TRBJ1-2, with 7 bases aligning to TRBD1. CDR1 is SGHTA, CDR2 FQGTGA, per germline. The J segment lost 3 bases and the V segment lost 2 bases, leaving 3 bases of the junction unmatched. This CDR3 spans 14 amino acids. Written as DNA, the CDR3 is TGTGCCAGCAGCTTAGAGGGGGCGGACTATGGCTACACCTTC. As protein: CASSLEGADYGYTF. The variable domain in full, with the rest retrieved from reference TRBV7-3 and TRBJ1-2, is GAGVSQTPSNKVTEKGKYVELRCDPISGHTALYWYRQSLGQGPEFLIYFQGTGAADDSGLPNDRFFAVRPEGSVSTLKIQRTERGDSAVYLCASSLEGADYGYTFGSGTRLTVV.

The CDR3 loop is CASSLGEGWNTEAFF. As DNA, the CDR3 is TGTGCCAGCAGCTTAGGGGAGGGTTGGAACACTGAAGCTTTCTTT. This chain connects TRBV27 to TRBJ1-1, with D maybe TRBD1 (5 bases). CDR1 and CDR2 (germline): MNHEY, SMNVEV (reference sequence). The ends were cut back, 6 bases at V and 1 base at J, with 15 bases in the middle. The CDR3 extends over 15 amino acids.

The chain joins TRBV5-8 to TRBJ2-1; TRBD2 aligns across 9 bases. V was clipped by 1 base and J by 0 bases; unmatched bases: 8. Looked up from germline, CDR1 is SGHTS and CDR2 is YDEGEE. The CDR3 has 18 residues. The CDR3 coding sequence is TGTGCCAGCAGCTTGTTCGTGACTAGCGGACTCTCCTACAATGAGCAGTTCTTC. This encodes CASSLFVTSGLSYNEQFF.

J is TRBJ2-7 and V is TRBV5-4; 13 nucleotides line up with TRBD2. Looked up from germline, CDR1 is SGHNT and CDR2 is YYREEE (reference sequence). J lost 6 bases, V lost 0 bases, and 9 bases had no gene match. The CDR3 is 17 amino acids. CDR3 in amino acids: CASSLGTSGRVIPEQYF. The CDR3 nucleotides read TGTGCCAGCAGCTTGGGGACTAGCGGGAGAGTTATACCCGAGCAGTACTTC. The full variable domain, completed using reference TRBV5-4 and TRBJ2-7, is ETGVTQSPTHLIKTRGQQVTLRCSSQSGHNTVSWYQQALGQGPQFIFQYYREEENGRGNFPPRFSGLQFPNYSSELNVNALELDDSALYLCASSLGTSGRVIPEQYFGPGTRLTVT.

DNA for the CDR3: TGTGCCAGCAGCGGGTCTAGAGGGAATCAGCCCCAGCATTTT. Residues: CASSGSRGNQPQHF. This chain links TRBV6-5 with TRBJ1-5; D gene ambiguous. Trimming stripped 6 bases from V and 4 bases from J, with 13 bases between. The CDR3 sequence is 14 residues long. CDR1 and CDR2 from the germline V gene are MNHEY and SVGAGI.

V and J are TRBV28 and TRBJ2-7, with 7 bases matching TRBD2. The J segment lost 2 bases and the V segment lost 7 bases, leaving 2 bases of the junction unmatched. The CDR3 extends over 12 amino acids. Germline V gives CDR1 MDHEN, CDR2 SYDVKM. This chain's CDR3 is CASNGRTYEQYF. The CDR3 bases are TGTGCCAGCAACGGGAGGACCTACGAGCAGTACTTC.

This clone has a single count. The chain couples TRBV2 to TRBJ2-7; 8 bases agree with TRBD1. Germline V gene lookup returns CDR1 SNHLY and CDR2 FYNNEI. The CDR3 consists of 13 residues. The V segment lost 7 bases and the J segment 5 bases; nucleotides outside the gene matches: 7. As DNA, the CDR3 is TGTGCCAGCAAAGCAGGGGGCTTGGACGAGCAGTACTTC. This encodes CASKAGGLDEQYF.

This clone came up once. The V gene is TRBV4-1, the J gene TRBJ1-1; D is unresolved. Trimming pared 6 bases from V and 2 bases from J, leaving 4 bases between. This CDR3 region has 11 residues. Germline lookup yields CDR1 MGHRA and CDR2 YSYEKL. This chain's CDR3 is CASRHNTEAFF. The CDR3 coding sequence is TGCGCCAGCAGACACAACACTGAAGCTTTCTTT.

The V gene is TRBV7-3, the J gene TRBJ1-2, with D unclear. V lost 4 bases to trimming and J lost 0 bases, with 18 bases between them. Per the germline V gene, CDR1 is SGHTA and CDR2 is FQGTGA. This CDR3 is 17 amino acids long. The CDR3 region has the DNA TGTGCCAGCAGCTACTATAATCCTAAGACTGCTAACTATGGCTACACCTTC. Its protein product is CASSYYNPKTANYGYTF.

The CDR3 here is CASSKRLAGVFEQFF. The DNA for the CDR3 is TGCGCCAGCTCAAAACGACTAGCGGGAGTTTTCGAGCAGTTCTTC. The chain has TRBV5-1 and TRBJ2-1, with 12 bases that match TRBD2. With 7 bases clipped from V and 10 bases from J, the junction kept 12 bases outside the gene matches. Germline values: CDR1 SGHRS, CDR2 YFSETQ. CDR3 length equals 15 residues.